This section outlines one T cell receptor beta chain sequence together with its context. Its antigen remains unknown. The data originate from a study of cytomegalovirus exposure and HLA in healthy donors. The ends were cut back, 1 base at V and 6 bases at J, with 10 bases in the middle. Per germline, CDR1 SGHVS and CDR2 FNYEAQ. This CDR3 spans 13 amino acids. Whole-study findings and limits: It was confirmed in vitro that a few of the CMV-associated chains were specific for CMV antigens.

Clones were sequenced by immunoSEQ multiplex PCR, and TCRdb holds only the in-frame ones, with some missing. The table has over 250,000 clones, about 86% seen once. The chain combines TRBV7-6 with TRBJ2-7; D is possibly TRBD1 (5 bases). Input material: PBMCs. The receptor comes from a woman between 18 and 30 years old in good health and CMV-seronegative. The CDR3 DNA follows: TGTGCCAGCAGCTTAGAGGGGCACGGCGAGCAGTACTTC. This gives the protein CASSLEGHGEQYF.